This T cell receptor beta chain was obtained from a study of blood T cell repertoires in COVID-19. Overall study context: Acute-phase and convalescent COVID-19 samples originated in the United States, Italy and Spain. PBMCs, B-cell-depleted T cells, or T cells provided the cDNA or gDNA that made up the material.

In the original analysis: The authors estimated nucleated cell counts from reference gene primer amplification. Some clones are missing from TCRdb's copy, which holds only in-frame ones; the method was immunoSEQ multiplex PCR. The V and J calls and clone size are taken from that table; D and trimming were inferred from the DNA. The sample carries 200,000 to 250,000 clones, around four fifths recorded once. The trim removed 6 bases at V and 7 bases at J, leaving 5 bases unmatched. This CDR3 comprises 12 residues. Germline V gene data show CDR1 as LNHDA and CDR2 as SQIVND (reference sequence). The specimen was peripheral blood. The sequence was obtained from a man aged 50 or older with acute or convalescent COVID-19. The chain couples TRBV19 to TRBJ1-2; TRBD1 matches at 7 bases. The CDR3 loop reads CASSRDSAGYTF. CDR3 DNA sequence: TGTGCCAGTAGCCGGGACAGTGCTGGCTACACCTTC.